The 13 T cell receptor beta chains in this list originate from one sample, sequenced in a study of T-cell memory formation after mild COVID-19. One entry per CDR3 protein results from TCRdb running MiXCR on the 5' RACE reads. The sample includes some 350,000 distinct CDR3 sequences, approximately 16% seen only once; the top ten take 20% to 25%. The material sequenced was PBMCs or a T cell subset sorted from them (not recorded which). Receptors originate from a man aged 18 to 30 who had mild COVID-19 (a few samples of this study predate the infection). Cell type and time point are not known.

This clonotype was observed at least ten times. At one boundary the junction diverges from the germline segment, which might be a read error. The V gene is TRBV7-7, the J gene TRBJ2-4, with TRBD1 matching 10 bases. Germline V gives CDR1 SSHAT, CDR2 FNYEAQ (reference sequence). The CDR3 totals 13 residues. The chain's CDR3 is CASSFGTGDIQYF. The CDR3, as DNA: TGTGCTAGCAGCTTCGGGACAGGGGACATTCAGTACTTC.

The sample holds one count of this clonotype. The chain uses TRBV24-1 and TRBJ2-5; D not certain. V was trimmed by 4 bases and J by 5 bases, leaving 10 bases between them. The length of the CDR3 is 13 residues. Per the germline V gene, CDR1 is KGHDR and CDR2 is SFDVKD. Here the CDR3 DNA reads TGTGCCACCAGTGACAGCTTCCACGAGACCCAGTACTTC. Translated: CATSDSFHETQYF.

The CDR3 DNA reads as TGCGCCAGCAGCCGCCAGCCGGGACTTCGGGAGACCCAGTACTTC. It encodes CASSRQPGLRETQYF. The chain combines TRBV5-1 with TRBJ2-5, with TRBD2 as a possible D gene (6 bases). Germline assignment: CDR1 SGHRS and CDR2 YFSETQ. The CDR3 totals 15 residues. V dropped 4 bases and J dropped 5 bases, with 18 bases sitting between them.

The gene calls are TRBV6-5 and TRBJ1-1, with unresolved D. Trimming cost V 6 bases and J 0 bases, with 8 bases left between them. This CDR3 spans 13 amino acids. Germline CDR1 and CDR2: MNHEY and SVGAGI. For the CDR3, the DNA is TGTGCCAGCAGGCCAGCCCTGAACACTGAAGCTTTCTTT. This sequence encodes CASRPALNTEAFF.

This clonotype occurred a few times. This rearrangement joins TRBV4-2 to TRBJ2-3; 14 positions match TRBD2. The CDR3 consists of 18 residues. The V gene end was trimmed by 3 bases and the J gene end by 4 bases; junction bases not matched to a gene: 9. CDR1 is LGHNA and CDR2 is YNFKEQ in the germline V gene. The CDR3 nucleotides are TGTGCCAGCAGCCAGCGCCCGGGACTAGCGGGGGTTTCAGATACGCAGTATTTT. Translated: CASSQRPGLAGVSDTQYF.

This clonotype was counted at least ten times. This chain connects TRBV18 to TRBJ2-3; D is possibly TRBD1 (6 bases). Trimming took off 6 bases at V and 5 bases at J, with 18 bases between the two ends. CDR3 length equals 15 residues. Germline lookup yields CDR1 KGHSH and CDR2 LQKENI. The CDR3 coding sequence is TGTGCCAGCTCCACGATGGGGGCGAGAAAAGATACGCAGTATTTT. It encodes CASSTMGARKDTQYF.

The rearrangement uses TRBV7-8 and TRBJ2-2; 7 bases map to TRBD1. Germline V gene lookup returns CDR1 SGHVS and CDR2 FQNEAQ. Trimming at V came to 5 bases and at J to 7 bases, leaving 4 bases not matched to a gene. The CDR3 is 13 amino acids. CDR3 region: CASSIDRVGELFF. The CDR3 DNA reads TGTGCCAGCAGCATAGACAGGGTCGGGGAGCTGTTTTTT.

This chain uses TRBV12-3 or TRBV12-4 with TRBJ2-2; 7 positions match TRBD1. CDR3 length: 15 amino acids. J was trimmed by 0 bases and V by 4 bases; bases with no gene match: 2. The CDR3 DNA reads TGTGCCAGCAGTTCAGGGGGTACGAACACCGGGGAGCTGTTTTTT. As protein: CASSSGGTNTGELFF.

The rearrangement links TRBV5-4 to TRBJ2-3; TRBD2 matches at 12 bases. The V gene's germline CDR1 is SGHNT and CDR2 YYREEE (reference sequence). This CDR3 region has 14 residues. V shed 6 bases and J 11 bases; nucleotides not matched to a gene: 10. The CDR3 sequence: CASKLAGGLRGQYF. Written as DNA, the CDR3 is TGTGCCAGCAAACTAGCGGGGGGCCTAAGGGGGCAGTATTTT.

This chain joins TRBV6-5 and TRBJ1-6, with D possibly being TRBD1 (6 bases). Trimming shortened V by 6 bases and J by 6 bases, and 12 bases separated the two germline ends. CDR3 length: 14 amino acids. The germline V gene has CDR1 MNHEY and CDR2 SVGAGI. CDR3 loop: CASRKGGSNSPLHF. CDR3 bases: TGTGCCAGCAGAAAGGGGGGAAGTAATTCACCCCTCCACTTT.

Of note for this clonotype: The junction and the germline gene differ at one end; a read error may be behind it. The chain joins TRBV4-2 to TRBJ1-2; a possible D gene is TRBD1 (6 bases). Per the germline V gene, CDR1 is LGHNA and CDR2 is YNFKEQ. The CDR3 has 12 residues. The CDR3 reads CASSQDGGRLAF. CDR3 DNA: TGTGCCAGCAGCCAAGATGGGGGGCGCCTCGCCTTC.

This clonotype showed up just a few times. The V gene is TRBV14, the J gene TRBJ2-1; 8 bases align to TRBD1. The V gene end was trimmed by 2 bases and the J gene end by 6 bases; junction bases not matched to a gene: 6. This CDR3 is built from 15 residues. Germline V gene sequence: CDR1 SGHDN, CDR2 FVKESK. The CDR3, as DNA: TGTGCCAGCAGCCAAATCGGGACAGGAAGCAATGAGCAGTTCTTC. This gives the protein CASSQIGTGSNEQFF.

This chain connects TRBV7-2 to TRBJ2-6; the D gene is possibly TRBD1 (6 bases). Trimming took off 5 bases at V and 0 bases at J, with 20 bases between the two ends. The CDR3 is 19 residues long. Germline CDR1 reads SGHTA; CDR2 reads FQGNSA. The CDR3 loop reads CASSPRTASGISGANVLTF. CDR3 coding DNA: TGTGCCAGCAGCCCCCGGACAGCATCTGGGATCTCTGGGGCCAACGTCCTGACTTTC.